This T cell receptor (beta chain) is from a study of OX40 agonist ivuxolimab in advanced cancers. At the level of the study: Every 2 weeks, patients got intravenous ivuxolimab at one of six dose levels (0.01-10 mg/kg). Study-wide results and caveats: The study found among the lowest clonal expansion in partial responders at 0.1-3.0 mg/kg. Averaging showed that CD8+ T cells had more expanded clones than CD4+ did.

To note about this clone: Its matching antigen is unknown.

Profiling relied on immunoSEQ multiplex PCR, and the TCRdb table lists in-frame clones only, not all of them. The sample lists over 80,000 clones; approximately 87% were seen once. After removal of 0 bases from V and 7 bases from J, the junction contained 3 bases not matched to a gene. CDR3 length: 13 amino acids. Germline loops: CDR1 SGHNT, CDR2 YYREEE (reference sequence). This sequence joins TRBV5-4 and TRBJ1-2; 7 bases line up with TRBD1. The origin of this receptor is an adult with an advanced solid tumor such as melanoma, head and neck, liver or kidney cancer. The specimen comprised CD4+ or CD8+ T cells sorted from blood, sampled in a trial of the OX40 agonist ivuxolimab. This CDR3 reads CASSLEYRGGYTF. DNA of the CDR3: TGTGCCAGCAGCTTGGAATACAGGGGTGGCTACACCTTC.